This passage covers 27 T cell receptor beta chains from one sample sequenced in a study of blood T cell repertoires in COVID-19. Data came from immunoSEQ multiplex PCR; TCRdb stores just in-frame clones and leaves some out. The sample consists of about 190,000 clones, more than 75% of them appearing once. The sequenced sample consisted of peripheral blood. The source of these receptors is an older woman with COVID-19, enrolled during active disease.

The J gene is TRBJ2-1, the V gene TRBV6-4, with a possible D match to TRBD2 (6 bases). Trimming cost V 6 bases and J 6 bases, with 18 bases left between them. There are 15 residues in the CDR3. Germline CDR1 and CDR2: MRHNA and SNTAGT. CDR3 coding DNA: TGTGCCAGCAGACTGGAGGGTTGGGGTGGCAATGAGCAGTTCTTC. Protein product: CASRLEGWGGNEQFF.

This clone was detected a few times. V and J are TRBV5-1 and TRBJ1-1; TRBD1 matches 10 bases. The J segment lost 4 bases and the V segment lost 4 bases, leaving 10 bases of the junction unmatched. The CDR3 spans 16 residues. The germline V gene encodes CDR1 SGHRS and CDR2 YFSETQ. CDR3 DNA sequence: TGCGCCAGCAGCCGCAAACCGGGACAGGGGCCCACTGAAGCTTTCTTT. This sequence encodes CASSRKPGQGPTEAFF.

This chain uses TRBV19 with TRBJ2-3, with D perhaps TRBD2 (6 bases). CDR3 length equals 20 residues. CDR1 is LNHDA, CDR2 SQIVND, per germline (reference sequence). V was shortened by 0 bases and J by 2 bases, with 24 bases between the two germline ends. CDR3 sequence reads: CASSIEGGVLAPGNTDTQYF. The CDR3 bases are TGTGCCAGTAGTATAGAGGGAGGAGTTCTGGCCCCCGGGAACACAGATACGCAGTATTTT.

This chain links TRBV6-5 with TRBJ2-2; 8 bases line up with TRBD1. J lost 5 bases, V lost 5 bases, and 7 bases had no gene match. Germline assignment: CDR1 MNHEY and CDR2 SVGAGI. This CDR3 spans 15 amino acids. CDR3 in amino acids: CASSTGTGYTGELFF. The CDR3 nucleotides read TGTGCCAGCAGTACCGGGACAGGTTATACCGGGGAGCTGTTTTTT.

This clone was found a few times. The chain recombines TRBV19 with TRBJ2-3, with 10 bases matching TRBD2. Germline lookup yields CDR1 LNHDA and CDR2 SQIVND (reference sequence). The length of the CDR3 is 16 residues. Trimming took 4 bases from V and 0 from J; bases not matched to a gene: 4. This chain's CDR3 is CASSTVLAGSTDTQYF. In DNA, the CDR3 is TGTGCCAGTAGTACTGTACTAGCGGGGAGCACAGATACGCAGTATTTT.

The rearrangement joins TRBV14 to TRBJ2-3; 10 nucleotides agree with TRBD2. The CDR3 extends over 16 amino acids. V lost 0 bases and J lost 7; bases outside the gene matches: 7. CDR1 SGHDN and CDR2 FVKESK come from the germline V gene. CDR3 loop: CASSQDVLTSGHTQYF. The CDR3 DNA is TGTGCCAGCAGCCAAGATGTCCTGACTAGCGGGCATACGCAGTATTTT. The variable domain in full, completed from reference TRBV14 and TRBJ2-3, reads EAGVTQFPSHSVIEKGQTVTLRCDPISGHDNLYWYRRVMGKEIKFLLHFVKESKQDESGMPNNRFLAERTGGTYSTLKVQPAELEDSGVYFCASSQDVLTSGHTQYFGPGTRLTVL.

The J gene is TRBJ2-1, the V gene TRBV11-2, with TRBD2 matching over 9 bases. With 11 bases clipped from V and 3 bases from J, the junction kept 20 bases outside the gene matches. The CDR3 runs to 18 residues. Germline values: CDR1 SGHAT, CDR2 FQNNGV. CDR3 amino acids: CAGHTGRVIAGVYNEQFF. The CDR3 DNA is TGTGCCGGTCATACGGGCAGGGTAATAGCGGGAGTCTACAATGAGCAGTTCTTC.

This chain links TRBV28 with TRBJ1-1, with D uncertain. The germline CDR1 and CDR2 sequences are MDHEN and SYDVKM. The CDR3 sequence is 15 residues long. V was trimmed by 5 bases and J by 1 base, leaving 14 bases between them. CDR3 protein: CASSLEVLRNTEAFF. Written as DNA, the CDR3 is TGTGCCAGCAGTCTGGAGGTTCTTAGGAACACTGAAGCTTTCTTT.

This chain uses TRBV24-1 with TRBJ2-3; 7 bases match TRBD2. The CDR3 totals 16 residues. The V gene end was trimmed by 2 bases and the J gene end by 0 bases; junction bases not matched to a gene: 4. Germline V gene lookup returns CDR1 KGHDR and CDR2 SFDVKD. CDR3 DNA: TGTGCCACCAGTGATTCACTAGCGACTAGCACAGATACGCAGTATTTT. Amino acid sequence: CATSDSLATSTDTQYF.

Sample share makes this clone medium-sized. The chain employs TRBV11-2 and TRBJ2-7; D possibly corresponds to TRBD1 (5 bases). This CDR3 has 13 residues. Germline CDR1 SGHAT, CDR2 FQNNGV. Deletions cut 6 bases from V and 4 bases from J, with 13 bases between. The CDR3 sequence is CASSLTQVYEQYF. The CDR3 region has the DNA TGTGCCAGCAGTTTAACACAGGTTTACGAGCAGTACTTC.

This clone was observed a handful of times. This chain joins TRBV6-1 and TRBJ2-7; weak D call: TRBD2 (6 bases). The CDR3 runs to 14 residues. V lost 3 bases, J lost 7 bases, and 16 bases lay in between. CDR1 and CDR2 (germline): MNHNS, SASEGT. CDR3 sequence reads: CASSEAGSSKEQYF. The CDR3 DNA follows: TGTGCCAGCAGTGAGGCGGGGTCAAGCAAAGAGCAGTACTTC.

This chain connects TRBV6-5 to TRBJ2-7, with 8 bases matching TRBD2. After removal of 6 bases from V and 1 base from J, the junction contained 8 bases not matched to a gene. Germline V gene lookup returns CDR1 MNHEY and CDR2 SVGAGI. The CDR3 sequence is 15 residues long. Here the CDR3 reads CASSGRGVNSYEQYV. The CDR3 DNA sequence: TGTGCCAGCAGCGGGCGGGGGGTAAATTCCTACGAGCAGTACGTC.

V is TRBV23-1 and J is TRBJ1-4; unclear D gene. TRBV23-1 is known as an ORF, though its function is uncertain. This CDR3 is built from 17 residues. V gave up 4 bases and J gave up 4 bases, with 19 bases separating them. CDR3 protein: CASSPDAAPHGNEKLFF. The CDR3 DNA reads TGCGCCAGCAGTCCAGACGCGGCCCCCCACGGTAATGAAAAACTGTTTTTT.

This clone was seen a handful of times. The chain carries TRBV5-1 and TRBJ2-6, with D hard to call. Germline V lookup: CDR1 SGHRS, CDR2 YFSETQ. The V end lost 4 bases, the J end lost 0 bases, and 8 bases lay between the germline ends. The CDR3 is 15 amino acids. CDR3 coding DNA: TGCGCCAGCAGCATGGATAGCTCTGGGGCCAACGTCCTGACTTTC. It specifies CASSMDSSGANVLTF.

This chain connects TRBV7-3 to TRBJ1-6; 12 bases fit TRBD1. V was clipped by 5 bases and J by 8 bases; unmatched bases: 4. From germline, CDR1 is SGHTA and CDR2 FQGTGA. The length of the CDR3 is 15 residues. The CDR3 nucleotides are TGTGCCAGCAGCCAAGGGACAGGGGGCCATTCACCCCTCCACTTT. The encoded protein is CASSQGTGGHSPLHF.

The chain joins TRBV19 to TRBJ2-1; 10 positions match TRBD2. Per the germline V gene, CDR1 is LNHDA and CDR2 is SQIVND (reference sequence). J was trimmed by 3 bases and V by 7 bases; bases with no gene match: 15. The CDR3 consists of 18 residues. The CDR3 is CASTINGAAGGNYNEQFF. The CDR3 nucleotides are TGTGCCAGTACCATAAACGGGGCAGCGGGGGGGAACTACAATGAGCAGTTCTTC.

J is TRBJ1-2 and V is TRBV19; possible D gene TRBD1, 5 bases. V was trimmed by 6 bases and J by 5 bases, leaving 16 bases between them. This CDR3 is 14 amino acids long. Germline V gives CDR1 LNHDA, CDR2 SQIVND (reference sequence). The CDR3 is CASSRGGALYGYTF. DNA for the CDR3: TGTGCCAGTAGCCGGGGGGGAGCCCTTTATGGCTACACCTTC.

The CDR3 protein is CATSTGRGRAAETQYF. The CDR3 DNA reads as TGTGCCACCAGCACAGGAAGGGGGCGGGCTGCGGAGACCCAGTACTTC. The rearrangement uses TRBV15 and TRBJ2-5; 7 bases agree with TRBD1. With 4 bases clipped from V and 5 bases from J, the junction kept 13 bases outside the gene matches. Germline lookup yields CDR1 LNHNV and CDR2 YYDKDF (reference sequence). This CDR3 has 16 amino acids.

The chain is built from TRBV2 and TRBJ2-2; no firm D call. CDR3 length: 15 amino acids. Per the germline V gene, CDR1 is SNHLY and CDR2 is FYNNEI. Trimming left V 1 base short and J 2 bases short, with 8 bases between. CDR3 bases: TGTGCCAGCAGTGAAGTGGCTTCTAACACCGGGGAGCTGTTTTTT. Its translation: CASSEVASNTGELFF. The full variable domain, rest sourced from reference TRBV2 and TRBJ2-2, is EPEVTQTPSHQVTQMGQEVILRCVPISNHLYFYWYRQILGQKVEFLVSFYNNEISEKSEIFDDQFSVERPDGSNFTLKIRSTKLEDSAMYFCASSEVASNTGELFFGEGSRLTVL.

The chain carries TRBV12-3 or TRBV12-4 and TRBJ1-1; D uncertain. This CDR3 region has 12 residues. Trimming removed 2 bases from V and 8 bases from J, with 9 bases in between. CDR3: CASSLHVAEAFF. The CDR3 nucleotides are TGTGCCAGCAGTTTACACGTAGCCGAAGCTTTCTTT.

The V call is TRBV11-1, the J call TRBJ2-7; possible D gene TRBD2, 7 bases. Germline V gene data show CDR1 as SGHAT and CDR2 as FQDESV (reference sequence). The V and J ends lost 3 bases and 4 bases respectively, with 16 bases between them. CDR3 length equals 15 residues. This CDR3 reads CASSLAGGQKYEQYV. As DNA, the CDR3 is TGTGCCAGCAGCTTGGCCGGGGGGCAGAAGTACGAGCAGTACGTC.

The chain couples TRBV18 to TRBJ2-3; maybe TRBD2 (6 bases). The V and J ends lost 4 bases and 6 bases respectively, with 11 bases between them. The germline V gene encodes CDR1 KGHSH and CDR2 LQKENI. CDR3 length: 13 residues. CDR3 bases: TGTGCCAGCTCACGGGACTCAGAGGATACGCAGTATTTT. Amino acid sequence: CASSRDSEDTQYF.

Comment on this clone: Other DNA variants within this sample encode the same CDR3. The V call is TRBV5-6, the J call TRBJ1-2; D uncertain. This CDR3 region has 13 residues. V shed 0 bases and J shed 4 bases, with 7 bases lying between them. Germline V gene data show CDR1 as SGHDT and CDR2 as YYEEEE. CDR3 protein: CASSLAGGYGYTF. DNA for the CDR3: TGTGCCAGCAGCTTGGCTGGAGGCTATGGCTACACCTTC.

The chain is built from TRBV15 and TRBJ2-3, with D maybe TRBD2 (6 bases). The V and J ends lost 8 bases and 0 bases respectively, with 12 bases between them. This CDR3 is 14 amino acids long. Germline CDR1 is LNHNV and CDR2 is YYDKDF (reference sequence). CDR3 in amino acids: CATRGTKSTDTQYF. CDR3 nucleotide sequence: TGTGCCACCCGCGGGACGAAAAGCACAGATACGCAGTATTTT.

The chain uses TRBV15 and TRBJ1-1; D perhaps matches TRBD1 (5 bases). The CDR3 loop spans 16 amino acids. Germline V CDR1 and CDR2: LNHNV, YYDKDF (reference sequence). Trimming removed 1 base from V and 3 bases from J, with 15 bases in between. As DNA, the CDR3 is TGTGCCACCAGCAGAGGACAGCCTGCCGCCGACACTGAAGCTTTCTTT. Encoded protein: CATSRGQPAADTEAFF.

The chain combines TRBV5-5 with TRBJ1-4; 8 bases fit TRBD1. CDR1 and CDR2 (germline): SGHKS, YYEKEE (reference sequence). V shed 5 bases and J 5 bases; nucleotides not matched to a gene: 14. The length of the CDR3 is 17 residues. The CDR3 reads CASRTGTGYSGNEKLFF. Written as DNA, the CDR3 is TGTGCCAGCAGAACCGGGACAGGTTATAGTGGAAATGAAAAACTGTTTTTT.

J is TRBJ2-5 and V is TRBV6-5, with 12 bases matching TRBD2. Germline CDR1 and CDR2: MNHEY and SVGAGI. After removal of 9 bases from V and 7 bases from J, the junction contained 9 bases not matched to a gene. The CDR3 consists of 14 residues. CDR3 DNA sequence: TGTGCCAGTAACCCGGCTAGCGGGGGGGGGACCCAGTACTTC. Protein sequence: CASNPASGGGTQYF.